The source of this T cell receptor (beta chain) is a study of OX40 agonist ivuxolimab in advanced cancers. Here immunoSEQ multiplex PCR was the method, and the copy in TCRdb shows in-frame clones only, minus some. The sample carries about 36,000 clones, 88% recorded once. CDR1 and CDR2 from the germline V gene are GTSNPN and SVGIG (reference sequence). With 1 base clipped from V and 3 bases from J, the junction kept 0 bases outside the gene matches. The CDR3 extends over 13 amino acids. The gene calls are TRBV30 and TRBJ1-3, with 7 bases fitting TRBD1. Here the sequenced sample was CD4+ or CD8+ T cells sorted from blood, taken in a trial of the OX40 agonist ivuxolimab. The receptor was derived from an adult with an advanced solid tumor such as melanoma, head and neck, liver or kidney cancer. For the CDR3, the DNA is TGTGCCTGGAGTGGACAGGGTGGAAACACCATATATTTT. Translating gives CAWSGQGGNTIYF. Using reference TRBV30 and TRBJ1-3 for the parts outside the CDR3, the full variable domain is SQTIHQWPATLVQPVGSPLSLECTVEGTSNPNLYWYRQAAGRGLQLLFYSVGIGQISSEVPQNLSASRPQDRQFILSSKKLLLSDSGFYLCAWSGQGGNTIYFGEGSWLTVV.